The clone carrying this TCR beta chain has only one observation. This entry comes from a study of blood T cell repertoires in COVID-19. On the study more broadly: The study drew acute and convalescent COVID-19 samples from the United States, Italy and Spain.

Original data processing: Reference gene primers were amplified, and this amplification served to estimate nucleated cell counts. Produced via immunoSEQ multiplex PCR; TCRdb's table is partial and in-frame only. V and J calls and clone size are copied from that table; D and trimming were computed from the DNA. The data show about 490,000 clones, 80% to 90% seen once. V lost 6 bases to trimming and J lost 1 base, with 15 bases between them. The CDR3 is 15 residues long. CDR1 and CDR2 (germline): LNHDA, SQIVND (reference sequence). This chain links TRBV19 with TRBJ1-1, with a weak D call TRBD1 (6 bases). Sequencing input: peripheral blood. This clonotype was obtained from a human donor in a cohort sampled during active COVID-19. The CDR3 region is CASRHRPRGNTEAFF. DNA of the CDR3: TGTGCCAGTAGACATCGGCCCAGGGGGAACACTGAAGCTTTCTTT.